This TCR beta chain comes out of a study of regulatory T cells in long-lasting Graves disease. Sequencing libraries for TCR beta were prepared with iRepertoire HTBI primers and Arm-PCR of CDR3 regions. MiXCR, applied by TCRdb to the multiplex PCR reads, yields one record per CDR3 protein. This table has a few hundred thousand distinct CDR3 sequences, 23% appearing once. Overall study results and limits: Persistent Graves' patients possessed reduced TCR diversity relative to recently diagnosed ones. Whereas new patients shared 800 to 1,000 public clonotypes, persistent patients shared more, at a few thousand.

About this clonotype: Its target is unknown.

The junction had 7 bases not matched to a gene; V was cut back by 3 bases and J by 5 bases. CDR3 length: 16 residues. Germline V gene data show CDR1 as KGHDR and CDR2 as SFDVKD. Time point given: persistent/refractory GD, antithyroid drugs over 5 years with positive TRAb. Following extraction of RNA from PBMCs, that RNA was used to make the TCR library. An endocrinology department in Xi'an, China, supplied the patients. Collection of peripheral blood (about 10 milliliters) was done using EDTA tubes. V and J are TRBV24-1 and TRBJ1-5, with 9 bases lining up with TRBD1. The TCR was taken from a woman in her thirties or forties with Graves disease. The source material was peripheral blood mononuclear cells (PBMCs), sampled when the disease was refractory, from a patient treated with antithyroid drugs. The CDR3 coding sequence is TGTGCCACCAGTGATCGCGGGACAGGGAGGGATCAGCCCCAGCATTTT. It specifies CATSDRGTGRDQPQHF.